This T cell receptor (beta chain) was sequenced in a study of T cells expressing NK-cell markers. Whole-study context: Cells sorted as CD3+CD56+NKG2C+, CD3+CD56+NKG2C- and CD3+CD56-NKG2C+ T cells supplied the TCR beta repertoires. Study-wide findings and caveats: Dominance of the CD3+CD56-NKG2C+ fraction by these clonotypes also held in a few donors. Nothing established the HCMV specificity of expanded NKG2C+ T cell clones. Roughly six donors had dominant NKG2C+ clonotypes that comprised about 1.0-8% of their CD8+ T cells.

After re-calling the 5' RACE reads, TCRdb lists one entry per CDR3 protein, DNA absent. This sample's clone table lists a few hundred thousand distinct CDR3 sequences. Worth noting for this clonotype: Its antigen is not identified.

The CDR3 contains 15 residues. From germline, CDR1 is LGHNA and CDR2 YNFKEQ. V gene TRBV4-2 combines with J gene TRBJ2-1. This TCR derives from a man younger than 35 in good health. The sequencing sample was made of blood T cells: a sorted CD56 or NKG2C T cell subset, CD4+ or CD8+ T cells, or bulk PBMC T cells (not recorded which). The CDR3 reads CASSRDYSSYNEQFF.